The 17 T cell receptor beta chains in this list originate from one sample, sequenced in a study of T-cell memory formation after mild COVID-19. A single record per CDR3 protein comes from TCRdb applying MiXCR to the 5' RACE reads. The sample yields roughly 110,000 distinct CDR3 sequences, about 17% seen once. The specimen sequenced was PBMCs or a T cell subset sorted from them (not recorded which). The receptors shown here come from an adult woman who had mild COVID-19 (a few samples of this study predate the infection). Cell type and time point are not known.

The rearrangement links TRBV11-1 to TRBJ2-7, with 8 bases aligning to TRBD1. In germline, CDR1 is SGHAT, CDR2 FQDESV (reference sequence). With 5 bases clipped from V and 2 bases from J, the junction kept 8 bases outside the gene matches. The CDR3 spans 15 residues. The CDR3 sequence: CASSTRTGRTYEQYF. DNA for the CDR3: TGTGCCAGCAGCACGAGGACAGGGCGCACCTACGAGCAGTACTTC. The full variable domain, with the rest looked up from reference TRBV11-1 and TRBJ2-7, is EAEVAQSPRYKITEKSQAVAFWCDPISGHATLYWYRQILGQGPELLVQFQDESVVDDSQLPKDRFSAERLKGVDSTLKIQPAELGDSAMYLCASSTRTGRTYEQYFGPGTRLTVT.

The chain employs TRBV4-1 and TRBJ1-1, with TRBD1 matching 9 bases. CDR1 and CDR2 (germline): MGHRA, YSYEKL. Unmatched junction bases numbered 4, after V lost 3 bases and J lost 2 bases. The CDR3 contains 15 residues. In DNA, the CDR3 is TGCGCCAGCAGCCATGGGACAGGGCCTAACACTGAAGCTTTCTTT. Amino acids: CASSHGTGPNTEAFF.

The chain has TRBV6-6 and TRBJ2-1; weak D call: TRBD1 (6 bases). This CDR3 comprises 15 residues. Germline V gene sequence: CDR1 MNHNY, CDR2 SVGAGI (reference sequence). V was cut by 2 bases and J by 8 bases, with 16 bases left in between. CDR3 region: CASSYAELQGYEQFF. Here the CDR3 DNA reads TGTGCCAGCAGTTACGCGGAGCTACAGGGCTATGAGCAGTTCTTC.

This clonotype was seen ten or more times. CDR3: CASSLEALSAFNSPLHF. The CDR3 region has the DNA TGCGCCAGCAGCTTGGAGGCTCTCTCAGCCTTTAATTCACCCCTCCACTTT. The V gene is TRBV5-1, the J gene TRBJ1-6; the D is unclear. V gave up 0 bases and J gave up 6 bases, with 16 bases separating them. The CDR3 sequence is 17 residues long. Germline CDR1 is SGHRS and CDR2 is YFSETQ.

The chain employs TRBV6-6 and TRBJ1-5, with TRBD1 matching 8 bases. The CDR3 extends over 23 amino acids. The V segment lost 5 bases and the J segment 0 bases; nucleotides outside the gene matches: 27. Germline V gene sequence: CDR1 MNHNY, CDR2 SVGAGI (reference sequence). The CDR3 reads CASSPIFSRDRLLIPYSNQPQHF. The CDR3 DNA reads TGTGCCAGCAGTCCCATCTTCTCGAGGGACAGGCTCCTTATTCCCTATAGCAATCAGCCCCAGCATTTT.

This clonotype was observed a few times. The rearrangement links TRBV6-5 to TRBJ2-7, with D possibly matching TRBD2 (5 bases). V lost 4 bases and J 2 bases, leaving 24 bases between the germline ends. Germline assignment: CDR1 MNHEY and CDR2 SVGAGI. The CDR3 has 18 amino acids. CDR3 loop: CASSFRGWGEILTYEQYF. Written as DNA, the CDR3 is TGTGCCAGCAGTTTTCGGGGATGGGGAGAGATCCTTACCTACGAGCAGTACTTC.

The CDR3 loop is CASSLAGVSSYEQYF. The CDR3 region has the DNA TGTGCCAGCAGTTTAGCTGGAGTGAGCTCCTACGAGCAGTACTTC. The V gene is TRBV27, the J gene TRBJ2-7; D is undetermined. The V and J ends lost 2 bases and 0 bases respectively, with 11 bases between them. This CDR3 has 15 amino acids. Germline V CDR1 and CDR2: MNHEY, SMNVEV (reference sequence).

This clonotype has just a few counts. This chain joins TRBV15 and TRBJ2-1; TRBD2 aligns across 9 bases. CDR1 and CDR2 (germline): LNHNV, YYDKDF (reference sequence). The CDR3 covers 20 residues. With 0 bases clipped from V and 3 bases from J, the junction kept 15 bases outside the gene matches. In nucleotides, the CDR3 is TGTGCCACCAGCAGAGATCAATTAGCAGCGGGAGGAGCCGGCTACAATGAGCAGTTCTTC. Translated, it gives CATSRDQLAAGGAGYNEQFF.

This clonotype occurred many times. The chain has TRBV4-2 and TRBJ2-1, with D possibly being TRBD2 (6 bases). The CDR3 is 16 amino acids. CDR1 and CDR2 from the germline V gene are LGHNA and YNFKEQ. V lost 1 base and J lost 4, with 14 bases in between. In DNA form, the CDR3 reads TGTGCCAGCAGCCAAGTGATCGGGACTCCATACAATGAGCAGTTCTTC. Translating it yields CASSQVIGTPYNEQFF.

This sequence joins TRBV24-1 and TRBJ1-5, with D possibly TRBD1 on 5 matching bases. This CDR3 contains 13 residues. V was cut by 2 bases and J by 5 bases, with 6 bases left in between. Germline CDR1 is KGHDR and CDR2 is SFDVKD. The chain's CDR3 is CATSDSRDQPQHF. The CDR3 DNA reads as TGTGCCACCAGTGATTCCAGGGATCAGCCCCAGCATTTT.

This clonotype was picked up a small number of times. The chain links TRBV7-9 to TRBJ2-3, with 8 bases lining up with TRBD1. Trimming at V came to 4 bases and at J to 5 bases, leaving 11 bases not matched to a gene. CDR1 is SEHNR, CDR2 FQNEAQ, per germline (reference sequence). This CDR3 comprises 16 residues. The CDR3 loop reads CASSSTDQGAEDTQYF. CDR3 nucleotides: TGTGCCAGCAGCTCTACGGACCAGGGGGCCGAAGATACGCAGTATTTT.

In this sample, this clonotype turned up a few times. The chain uses TRBV30 and TRBJ1-5, with D possibly being TRBD1 (6 bases). Trimming cost V 5 bases and J 5 bases, with 7 bases left between them. This CDR3 has 11 amino acids. Germline V lookup: CDR1 GTSNPN, CDR2 SVGIG (reference sequence). The CDR3 protein is CAWGGDQPQHF. CDR3 DNA sequence: TGTGCCTGGGGGGGCGATCAGCCCCAGCATTTT.

The J gene is TRBJ1-1, the V gene TRBV7-9, with D possibly TRBD1 on 5 matching bases. Germline values: CDR1 SEHNR, CDR2 FQNEAQ (reference sequence). The ends were cut back, 8 bases at V and 10 bases at J, with 14 bases in the middle. This CDR3 has 11 residues. The DNA for the CDR3 is TGTGCCAGCTTAGAGGGGCTCATAGCTTTCTTT. Protein sequence: CASLEGLIAFF.

The chain links TRBV29-1 to TRBJ2-1, with 7 bases matching TRBD2. V shed 4 bases, J shed 6 bases, and the junction held 6 bases outside the gene matches. The CDR3 covers 13 residues. From germline, CDR1 is SQVTM and CDR2 ANQGSEA. CDR3 nucleotide sequence: TGCAGCGTTGTTCTAGCGGACTTCAATGAGCAGTTCTTC. It yields the protein CSVVLADFNEQFF.

The chain joins TRBV5-1 to TRBJ1-1; 9 nucleotides agree with TRBD1. Germline CDR1 SGHRS, CDR2 YFSETQ. V gave up 4 bases and J gave up 6 bases; unmatched junction bases: 7. The CDR3 extends over 14 amino acids. The CDR3 spells CASSGGQGTAEAFF. The CDR3, as DNA: TGCGCCAGCAGCGGCGGACAGGGGACGGCTGAAGCTTTCTTT.

V gene TRBV30 combines with J gene TRBJ2-7; D gene unclear. The CDR3 loop spans 13 amino acids. Germline V gene sequence: CDR1 GTSNPN, CDR2 SVGIG (reference sequence). V dropped 5 bases and J dropped 3 bases, with 14 bases sitting between them. CDR3 amino acids: CAWEMGVNYEQYF. CDR3 in DNA: TGTGCCTGGGAGATGGGCGTGAACTACGAGCAGTACTTC.

A few counts support this clonotype. This rearrangement joins TRBV4-2 to TRBJ1-1; D is undetermined. Trimming shortened V by 0 bases and J by 6 bases, and 11 bases separated the two germline ends. The length of the CDR3 is 14 residues. Per the germline V gene, CDR1 is LGHNA and CDR2 is YNFKEQ. The CDR3 sequence: CASSQEVRTAEAFF. Written as DNA, the CDR3 is TGTGCCAGCAGCCAAGAAGTCAGGACTGCTGAAGCTTTCTTT.